The T cell receptor beta chain under discussion was sequenced for a study of blood T cell repertoires in COVID-19. As for the study in general: The United States, Italy and Spain provided the acute and convalescent COVID-19 samples. The analysed material was cDNA or gDNA that came from T cells, B-cell-depleted T cells, or PBMCs.

In the original workflow: Estimation of nucleated cell counts was performed using reference gene primer amplification. Some clones are missing from TCRdb's copy, which holds only in-frame ones; the method was immunoSEQ multiplex PCR. From that table come the V and J calls and clone size; the DNA was used to work out D and trimming. The sample includes roughly 61,000 clones, approximately 87% of them seen just once. The CDR3 totals 18 residues. Germline lookup yields CDR1 SGHDN and CDR2 FVKESK. Trimming stripped 3 bases from V and 8 bases from J, with 23 bases between. The chain carries TRBV14 and TRBJ1-6; D is perhaps TRBD1 (5 bases). The sequenced sample consisted of peripheral blood. The TCR was taken from a man aged 35-49 years with active COVID-19. The chain's CDR3 is CASSQAMRGLEGDSPLHF. The DNA of the CDR3 is TGTGCCAGCAGCCAGGCCATGAGGGGCCTGGAGGGAGATTCACCCCTCCACTTT.